This T cell receptor beta chain was documented in a study of blood T cells in healthy people across ages. General observations from the study: It was found that TCR beta diversity correlated strongly with the percentage of naive T cells. Diversity of TCR beta per million T cells declined in a roughly linear way with age.

The second PCR ran roughly 6 to 11 cycles with a sample-barcoded 5' primer and J-beta primers. TCRdb reprocessed the 5' RACE reads via MiXCR and lists one record per CDR3 protein. Altogether 700,000 to 950,000 distinct CDR3 sequences are present, about three fifths being singletons, with the ten largest covering about 20%. Concerning this clonotype itself: Its antigen is unknown.

CDR3 length equals 13 residues. Germline V lookup: CDR1 DFQATT, CDR2 SNEGSKA (reference sequence). Specimen: blood. The origin of this receptor is a man aged 25-45 years in good health. The chain has TRBV20-1 and TRBJ2-7; D is unclear. Judging by the DNA end, TRBJ2-5 fits better; the J call may be wrong. The CDR3 spells CSASTASVKTQYF. The CDR3 nucleotides are TGCAGTGCTAGCACGGCTAGTGTGAAGACCCAGTACTTC.